The 5 T cell receptor beta chains given below trace back to one sample, sequenced in a study of CDR3 diversity in severe acne. Each CDR3 protein is one row after TCRdb ran MiXCR on the PCR reads. The sample lists some 90,000 distinct CDR3 sequences, approximately 52% occurring once. The sequenced sample was blood. All receptors come from a male donor in good health, serving as a control.

The rearrangement uses TRBV7-2 and TRBJ2-1; 16 positions match TRBD2. J was trimmed by 10 bases and V by 4 bases; bases with no gene match: 4. CDR3 length: 15 residues. CDR1 is SGHTA and CDR2 is FQGNSA in the germline V gene. The CDR3 reads CASSSGLAGGEEQFF. In DNA form, the CDR3 reads TGTGCCAGCAGCTCGGGACTAGCGGGAGGGGAGGAGCAGTTCTTC. The full variable domain, with the rest looked up from reference TRBV7-2 and TRBJ2-1, is GAGVSQSPSNKVTEKGKDVELRCDPISGHTALYWYRQSLGQGLEFLIYFQGNSAPDKSGLPSDRFSAERTGGSVSTLTIQRTQQEDSAVYLCASSSGLAGGEEQFFGPGTRLTVL.

In its sample, this clonotype was seen many times. The genes are TRBV5-4 and TRBJ1-2; TRBD1 matches at 7 bases. CDR1 is SGHNT and CDR2 is YYREEE in the germline V gene (reference sequence). The length of the CDR3 is 16 residues. The V segment lost 0 bases and the J segment 3 bases; nucleotides outside the gene matches: 8. The CDR3 sequence: CASSLGQGLTYYGYTF. CDR3 DNA: TGTGCCAGCAGCTTGGGACAGGGATTAACCTACTATGGCTACACCTTC.

The rearrangement joins TRBV7-3 to TRBJ2-5; 8 nucleotides agree with TRBD2. The CDR3 is made up of 15 amino acids. V lost 5 bases to trimming and J lost 7 bases; unmatched junction nucleotides: 12. Germline loops: CDR1 SGHTA, CDR2 FQGTGA. The DNA for the CDR3 is TGTGCCAGCAGCAAAAGGTCCGGGGCGGGAGGGACCCAGTACTTC. Translating gives CASSKRSGAGGTQYF.

The V gene is TRBV5-1, the J gene TRBJ1-1; 7 nucleotides agree with TRBD1. This CDR3 spans 18 amino acids. The germline CDR1 and CDR2 sequences are SGHRS and YFSETQ. The trim removed 5 bases at V and 1 base at J, leaving 17 bases unmatched. For the CDR3, the DNA is TGCGCCAGCAGTCATTCGTCGGGGACAGACCTGAAGAACACTGAAGCTTTCTTT. This sequence encodes CASSHSSGTDLKNTEAFF.

On this clonotype: One end of the junction varies from germline; a read error may be responsible. The V gene is TRBV9, the J gene TRBJ2-3, with 15 bases matching TRBD2. The CDR3 length is 18 residues. CDR1 and CDR2 from the germline V gene are SGDLS and YYNGEE. The CDR3 region is CACSVVGLAGGGTDTQYF. In nucleotides, the CDR3 is TGTGCCTGCAGCGTAGTGGGACTAGCGGGAGGCGGCACAGATACGCAGTATTTT.